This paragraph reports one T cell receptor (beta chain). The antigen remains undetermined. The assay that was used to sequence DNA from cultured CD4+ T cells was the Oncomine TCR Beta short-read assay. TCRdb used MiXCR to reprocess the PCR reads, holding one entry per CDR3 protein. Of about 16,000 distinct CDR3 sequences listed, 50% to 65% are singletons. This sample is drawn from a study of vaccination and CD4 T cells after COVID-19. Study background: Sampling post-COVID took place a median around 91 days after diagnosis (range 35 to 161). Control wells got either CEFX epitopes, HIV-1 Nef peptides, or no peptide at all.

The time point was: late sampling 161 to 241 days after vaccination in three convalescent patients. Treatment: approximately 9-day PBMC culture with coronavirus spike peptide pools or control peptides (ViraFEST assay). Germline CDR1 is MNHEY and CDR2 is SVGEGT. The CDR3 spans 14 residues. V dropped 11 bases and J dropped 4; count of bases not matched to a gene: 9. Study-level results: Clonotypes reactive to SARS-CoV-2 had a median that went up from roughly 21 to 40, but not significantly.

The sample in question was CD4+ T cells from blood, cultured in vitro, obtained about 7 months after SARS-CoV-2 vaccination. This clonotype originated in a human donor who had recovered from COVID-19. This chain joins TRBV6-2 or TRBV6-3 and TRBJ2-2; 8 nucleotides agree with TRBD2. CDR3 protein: CALRGLAGTGELFF. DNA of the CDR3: TGTGCCTTGCGCGGGCTAGCGGGCACCGGGGAGCTGTTTTTT.